The present TCR beta chain was sequenced within a study of monozygotic twins with inflammatory bowel disease. TCRdb reprocessed the 5' RACE reads; each CDR3 protein has one entry and no DNA is given. The sample holds around 100,000 distinct CDR3 sequences. Germline CDR1 SGHRS, CDR2 YFSETQ. The CDR3 length is 14 residues. The receptor comes from a human donor with ulcerative colitis or Crohn's disease, or a healthy co-twin of an affected twin (not recorded which). Sequencing used blood. The gene calls are TRBV5-1 and TRBJ2-2; as DNA is missing, the TRBD2 call by TCRdb cannot be tested. The CDR3 here is CASSSGREDGELFF.